The clone carrying this T cell receptor (beta chain) has a handful of counts. Its matching antigen is unknown. The repertoire was sequenced with immunoSEQ multiplex PCR; TCRdb's copy has only in-frame clones and lacks some. Of 100,000 to 150,000 clones detected, 70% to 90% appear once; the ten largest clones hold around 1.5%. The entry originates in a study of T cells in localized non-small cell lung cancer. Broader study findings: Within adjacent lung there appeared a median approximately 62 of the top 100 tumor clones. Only one tumor region went through sequencing, so heterogeneity may still be there.

The V gene's germline CDR1 is GTSNPN and CDR2 SVGIG (reference sequence). Trimming shortened V by 2 bases and J by 0 bases, and 14 bases separated the two germline ends. CDR3 length: 16 amino acids. The input for sequencing was peripheral blood, taken before any cancer treatment. The rearrangement uses TRBV30 and TRBJ1-3; D possibly corresponds to TRBD1 (6 bases). The clonotype originates from a female donor at least 60 years old with stage I lung adenocarcinoma. The CDR3 DNA is TGTGCCTGGAGTCTAACAGGGTCAAGCTCTGGAAACACCATATATTTT. Amino acids: CAWSLTGSSSGNTIYF. Supplemented by reference TRBV30 and TRBJ1-3, the full variable domain reads SQTIHQWPATLVQPVGSPLSLECTVEGTSNPNLYWYRQAAGRGLQLLFYSVGIGQISSEVPQNLSASRPQDRQFILSSKKLLLSDSGFYLCAWSLTGSSSGNTIYFGEGSWLTVV.